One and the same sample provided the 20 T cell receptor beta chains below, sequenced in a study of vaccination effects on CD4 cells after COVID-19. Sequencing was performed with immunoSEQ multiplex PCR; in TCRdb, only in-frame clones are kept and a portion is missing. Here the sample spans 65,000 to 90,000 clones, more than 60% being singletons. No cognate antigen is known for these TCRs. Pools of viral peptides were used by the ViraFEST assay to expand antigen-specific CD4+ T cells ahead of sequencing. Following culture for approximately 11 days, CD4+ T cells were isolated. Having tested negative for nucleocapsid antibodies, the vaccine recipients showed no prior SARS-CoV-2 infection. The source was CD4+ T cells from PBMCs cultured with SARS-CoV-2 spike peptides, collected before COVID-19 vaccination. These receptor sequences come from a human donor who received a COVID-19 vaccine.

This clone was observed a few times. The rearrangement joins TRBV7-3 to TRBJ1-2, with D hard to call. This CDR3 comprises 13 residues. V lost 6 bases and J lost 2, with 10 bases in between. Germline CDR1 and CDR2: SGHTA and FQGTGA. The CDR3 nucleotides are TGTGCCAGCAGTTCAGATCCAAACTATGGCTACACCTTC. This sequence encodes CASSSDPNYGYTF.

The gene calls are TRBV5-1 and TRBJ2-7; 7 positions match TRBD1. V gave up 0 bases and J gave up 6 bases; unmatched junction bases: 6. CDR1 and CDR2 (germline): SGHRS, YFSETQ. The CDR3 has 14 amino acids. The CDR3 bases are TGCGCCAGCAGCTTGGGGCAGGGGGTAGGCGAGCAGTACGTC. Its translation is CASSLGQGVGEQYV.

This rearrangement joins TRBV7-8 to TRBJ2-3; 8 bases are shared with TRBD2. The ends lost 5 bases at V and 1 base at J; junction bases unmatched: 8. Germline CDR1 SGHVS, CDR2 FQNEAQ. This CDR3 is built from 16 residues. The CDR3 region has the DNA TGTGCCAGCAGCCGTCCGGCGGGGGGCCGCACAGATACGCAGTATTTT. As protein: CASSRPAGGRTDTQYF.

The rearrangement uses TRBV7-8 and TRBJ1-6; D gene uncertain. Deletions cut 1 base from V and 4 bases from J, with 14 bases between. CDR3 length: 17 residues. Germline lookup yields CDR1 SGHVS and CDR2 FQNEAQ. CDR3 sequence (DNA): TGTGCCAGCAGCTTAGGTGCTCAAGGGAATTATAATTCACCCCTCCACTTT. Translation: CASSLGAQGNYNSPLHF.

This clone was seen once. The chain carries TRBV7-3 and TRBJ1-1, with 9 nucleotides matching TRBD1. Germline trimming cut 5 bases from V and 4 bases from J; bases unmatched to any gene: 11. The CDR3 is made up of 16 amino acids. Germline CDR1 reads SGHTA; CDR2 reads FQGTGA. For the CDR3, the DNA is TGTGCCAGCAGCCTTGGGGGGGGGACAGGGTTCACTGAAGCTTTCTTT. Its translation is CASSLGGGTGFTEAFF.

In DNA form, the CDR3 reads TGTGCCAGCAGCTTAATGGGGGGGTCGAACACCGGGGAGCTGTTTTTT. Translation: CASSLMGGSNTGELFF. The chain has TRBV7-3 and TRBJ2-2, with TRBD2 matching 7 bases. The trim removed 1 base at V and 0 bases at J, leaving 2 bases unmatched. The CDR3 has 16 amino acids. Looked up from germline, CDR1 is SGHTA and CDR2 is FQGTGA.

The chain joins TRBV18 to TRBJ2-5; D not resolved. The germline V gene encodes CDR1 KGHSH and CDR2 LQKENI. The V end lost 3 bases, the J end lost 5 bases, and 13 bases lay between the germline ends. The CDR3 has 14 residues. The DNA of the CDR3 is TGTGCCAGCTCACCTCAAACTTCGTGGGAGACCCAGTACTTC. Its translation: CASSPQTSWETQYF.

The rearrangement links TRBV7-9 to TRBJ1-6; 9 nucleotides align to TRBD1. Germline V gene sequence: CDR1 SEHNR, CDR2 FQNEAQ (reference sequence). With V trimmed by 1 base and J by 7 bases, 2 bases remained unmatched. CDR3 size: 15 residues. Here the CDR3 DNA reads TGTGCCAGCAGCTTAGTGACAGGGGGAAATTCACCCCTCCACTTT. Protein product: CASSLVTGGNSPLHF.

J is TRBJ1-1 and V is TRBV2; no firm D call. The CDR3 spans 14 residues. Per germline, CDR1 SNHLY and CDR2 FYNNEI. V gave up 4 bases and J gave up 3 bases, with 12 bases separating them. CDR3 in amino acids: CASSALWRDTEAFF. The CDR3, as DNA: TGTGCCAGCAGTGCGCTCTGGCGGGACACTGAAGCTTTCTTT.

CDR3: CASTTSPSEKLFF. In nucleotides, the CDR3 is TGTGCCAGCACAACCTCTCCGTCTGAAAAACTGTTTTTT. This chain connects TRBV28 to TRBJ1-4, with D unclear. CDR1 MDHEN and CDR2 SYDVKM come from the germline V gene. Trimming removed 7 bases from V and 7 bases from J, with 13 bases in between. This CDR3 contains 13 residues.

CDR3 in DNA: TGCGCCAGCAGCCAAGGACGGGGGGGCCCCCTCCACAATGAGCAGTTCTTC. The encoded protein is CASSQGRGGPLHNEQFF. The chain employs TRBV4-1 and TRBJ2-1; 8 nucleotides align to TRBD2. There are 17 residues in the CDR3. Germline trimming cut 1 base from V and 5 bases from J; bases unmatched to any gene: 10. Per germline, CDR1 MGHRA and CDR2 YSYEKL.

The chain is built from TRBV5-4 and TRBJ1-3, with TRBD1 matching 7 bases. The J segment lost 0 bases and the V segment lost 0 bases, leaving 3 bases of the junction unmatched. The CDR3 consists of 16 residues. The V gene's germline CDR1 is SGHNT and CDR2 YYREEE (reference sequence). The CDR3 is CASSLGGQPSGNTIYF. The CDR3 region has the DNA TGTGCCAGCAGCTTGGGGGGACAGCCCTCTGGAAACACCATATATTTT.

The chain's CDR3 is CASRAIYRNQPQHF. CDR3 DNA: TGTGCCAGCCGAGCCATCTACAGGAATCAGCCCCAGCATTTT. V gene TRBV25-1 combines with J gene TRBJ1-5, with D possibly matching TRBD1 (5 bases). Germline V CDR1 and CDR2: MGHDK, SYGVNS. V gave up 8 bases and J gave up 4 bases, with 15 bases separating them. The CDR3 has 14 residues.

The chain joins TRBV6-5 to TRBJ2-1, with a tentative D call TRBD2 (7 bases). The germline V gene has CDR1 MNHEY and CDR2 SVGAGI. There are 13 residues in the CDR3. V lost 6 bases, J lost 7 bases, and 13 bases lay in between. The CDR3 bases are TGTGCCAGCAGATTAGGGGGGGCGAATGAGCAGTTCTTC. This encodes CASRLGGANEQFF.

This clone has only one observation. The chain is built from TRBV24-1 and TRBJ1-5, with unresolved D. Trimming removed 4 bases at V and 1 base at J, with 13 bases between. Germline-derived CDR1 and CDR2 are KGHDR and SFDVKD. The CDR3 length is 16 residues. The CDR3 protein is CATSDPTLGSNQPQHF. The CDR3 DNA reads TGTGCCACCAGTGACCCTACCCTAGGAAGCAATCAGCCCCAGCATTTT.

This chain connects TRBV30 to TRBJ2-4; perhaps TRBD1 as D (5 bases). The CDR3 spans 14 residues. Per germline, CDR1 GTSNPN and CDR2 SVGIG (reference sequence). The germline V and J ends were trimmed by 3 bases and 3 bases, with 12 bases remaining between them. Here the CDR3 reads CAWRSRAGKNIQYF. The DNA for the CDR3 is TGTGCCTGGAGGAGCAGGGCAGGCAAAAACATTCAGTACTTC.

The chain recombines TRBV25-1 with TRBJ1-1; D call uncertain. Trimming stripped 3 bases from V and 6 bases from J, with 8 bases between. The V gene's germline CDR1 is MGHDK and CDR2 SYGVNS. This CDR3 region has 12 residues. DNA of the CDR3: TGTGCCAGCAGTGACGCTCGGCCTGAAGCTTTCTTT. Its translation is CASSDARPEAFF.

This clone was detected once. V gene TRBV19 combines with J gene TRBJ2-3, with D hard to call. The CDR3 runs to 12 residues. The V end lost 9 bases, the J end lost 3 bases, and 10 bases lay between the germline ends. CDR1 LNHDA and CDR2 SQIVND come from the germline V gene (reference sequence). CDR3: CASTDWTDTQYF. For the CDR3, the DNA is TGTGCCAGCACCGACTGGACAGATACGCAGTATTTT.

Written as DNA, the CDR3 is TGTGCCAGCAGTCGTCAGGGGGCGCCCACTGAAGCTTTCTTT. Residues: CASSRQGAPTEAFF. This chain connects TRBV28 to TRBJ1-1; 8 positions match TRBD1. Germline V gene lookup returns CDR1 MDHEN and CDR2 SYDVKM. The CDR3 is made up of 14 amino acids. The J segment lost 4 bases and the V segment lost 5 bases, leaving 6 bases of the junction unmatched.

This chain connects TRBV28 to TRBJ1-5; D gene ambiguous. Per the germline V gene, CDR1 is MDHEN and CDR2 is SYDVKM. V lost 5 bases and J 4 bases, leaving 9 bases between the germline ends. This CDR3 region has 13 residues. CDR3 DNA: TGTGCCAGCAGTCGGACGGGGAATCAGCCCCAGCATTTT. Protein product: CASSRTGNQPQHF.